This T cell receptor beta chain was sequenced in a study of T cells in Graves' hyperthyroidism and ophthalmopathy. Findings of the study overall: The majority of expanded thyroid clonotypes above 0.001 also appeared in blood. The model's output predicted ophthalmopathy at a median of roughly seven months prior to onset.

The diagnostic basis comprised clinical symptoms, serum thyroxine and TRAb, thyroid ultrasound and orbital computed tomography. Amplification yielded TCR beta CDR3 regions, with RNA transcripts as the source. First-round RT-PCR with HTBI primers amplified the TCR CDR3 region. TCRdb processed the multiplex PCR reads anew with MiXCR; each CDR3 protein has one entry. The sample records some 98,000 distinct CDR3 sequences, about 37% being singletons. The CDR3 consists of 15 residues. CDR1 and CDR2 from the germline V gene are SNHLY and FYNNEI. Between the trimmed V and J ends, which lost 11 bases and 0 bases, there was a span of 17 bases. This clonotype was found many times. Its specificity is unknown.

The sequencing sample was made of peripheral blood or thyroid tissue (not recorded which). This chain connects TRBV2 to TRBJ1-5; D not certain. This TCR was recovered from a woman aged 30 to 39 with Graves' hyperthyroidism. The CDR3, as DNA: TGTGCCTGGAGCCGCGAGCTTAATAGCAATCAGCCCCAGCATTTT. Protein product: CAWSRELNSNQPQHF.